This is a list of T cell receptor beta chains from one sample in a study of technical replicates of blood from a handful of donors. Libraries were prepared by immunoSEQ multiplex PCR; TCRdb keeps only in-frame clonotypes and omits some of them. The data hold about 80,000 clones, with about 92% observed a single time. Sequenced material: T cells isolated from PBMCs. The origin of the receptors is a human donor in good health. Each CDR3 is given with its conserved first and last residue. D genes are given only for firm matches. Size is stated for part of the rows, as once, few or many counts, or as a class when the clone is expanded.

v_gene	j_gene	abundance	d_gene	CDR3nt	CDR3aa
TRBV7-9	TRBJ1-5	NA	NA	TGTGCCAGCAGCCCTGGTCTACAGCCCCAGCATTTT	CASSPGLQPQHF
TRBV15	TRBJ2-4	NA	NA	TGTGCCACCAGCAGAGACAGGGGTATTGACATTCAGTACTTC	CATSRDRGIDIQYF
TRBV10-3	TRBJ2-7	NA	TRBD1	TGTGCCATCAAAGGACAGGTCTCCTACGAGCAGTACTTC	CAIKGQVSYEQYF
TRBV7-9	TRBJ1-3	NA	NA	TGTGCCAGCAGCCCAGACAGGAACAATTCTGGAAACACCATATATTTT	CASSPDRNNSGNTIYF
TRBV6-6	TRBJ1-2	NA	TRBD1	TGTGCCAGCAGTAACAGGGGGCTGGACGGCTACACCTTC	CASSNRGLDGYTF
TRBV30	TRBJ2-3	NA	NA	TGTGCCTGGAGTGTACGAGGGAGGCCAGATACGCAGTATTTT	CAWSVRGRPDTQYF
TRBV9	TRBJ1-2	NA	TRBD1	TGTGCCAGCAGCGGAGAGACAGGGGGGACGAAGGGCTATGGCTACACCTTC	CASSGETGGTKGYGYTF
TRBV11-1	TRBJ2-3	NA	NA	TGTGCCAGCAGCCGGGCGGGGGCGTTCACAGATACGCAGTATTTT	CASSRAGAFTDTQYF
TRBV7-8	TRBJ2-5	NA	NA	TGTGCCAGCAGCTCCCGCCTATACGTTGGAGAGACCCAGTACTTC	CASSSRLYVGETQYF
TRBV29-1	TRBJ2-1	NA	NA	TGCAGCGTTGGAGGGATTTCCTACAATGAGCAGTTCTTC	CSVGGISYNEQFF
TRBV5-1	TRBJ1-1	once	NA	TGCGCCAGCAGCTTGTGGGGGGGCGGCGGCACTGAAGCTTTCTTT	CASSLWGGGGTEAFF
TRBV6-5	TRBJ1-2	NA	TRBD1	TGTGCCAGCAGACAGGGGGCGCGGGATTGGGAAGGCTACACCTTC	CASRQGARDWEGYTF
TRBV7-2	TRBJ1-2	NA	NA	TGTGCCAGCAGCTTACCGGGTCCCCAAACGAAGGGCTACACCTTC	CASSLPGPQTKGYTF
TRBV28	TRBJ2-5	NA	NA	TGTGCCAGCAGGGTAGACAGCATCCAAGAGACCCAGTACTTC	CASRVDSIQETQYF
TRBV6-5	TRBJ2-3	NA	TRBD1	TGTGCCAGCAGTTACACGGACAGGGACGGTACGCAGTATTTT	CASSYTDRDGTQYF
TRBV2	TRBJ2-3	once	TRBD2	TGTGCCAGCATTCTACTAGCGGAGAAACATACGCAGTATTTT	CASILLAEKHTQYF
TRBV4-2	TRBJ2-5	few	NA	TGTGCCAGCAGCCAAGTTGGCGGTCAAGAGACCCAGTACTTC	CASSQVGGQETQYF
TRBV4-2	TRBJ2-2	NA	TRBD2	TGTGCCAGCAGCCACAGGAGTCCAGGACTAGCGGGGAACACCGGGGAGCTGTTTTTT	CASSHRSPGLAGNTGELFF
TRBV10-1	TRBJ2-2	few	TRBD1	TGCGCCAGCAGCGCCGACAGGGCGGCGAACACCGGGGAGCTGTTTTTT	CASSADRAANTGELFF
TRBV4-3	TRBJ1-4	NA	NA	TGCGCCAGCAGCCAAGATCTGGGGCGAAAACTGTTTTTT	CASSQDLGRKLFF
TRBV5-4	TRBJ2-1	NA	NA	TGTGCCAGCAGCTTGGGTTTGTCTCTCCTGAGCTCCTACAATGAGCAGTTCTTC	CASSLGLSLLSSYNEQFF
TRBV2	TRBJ2-5	NA	NA	TGTGCCAGCAGGAAGAGGATCCAAGAGACCCAGTACTTC	CASRKRIQETQYF
TRBV19	TRBJ2-3	NA	NA	TGTGCCAGTAACCCGGGACTTCTCACAGATACGCAGTATTTT	CASNPGLLTDTQYF
TRBV30	TRBJ2-2	NA	NA	TGTGCCTGGAGTTCCGGGAGATGGTCCGGGGAGCTGTTTTTT	CAWSSGRWSGELFF
TRBV19	TRBJ2-1	NA	NA	TGTGCCAGTATGCGACACCCCTCTTCCTACAATGAGCAGTTCTTC	CASMRHPSSYNEQFF
TRBV29-1	TRBJ2-7	NA	NA	TGCAGCGTGTACTACGAGCAGTACTTC	CSVYYEQYF
TRBV19	TRBJ1-5	NA	NA	TGTGCCAGTAATCGGGGAGGTAGCAATCAGCCCCAGCATTTT	CASNRGGSNQPQHF
TRBV2	TRBJ1-1	NA	NA	TGTGCCAGCACGGTGCAGGGGTGGAGCACTGAAGCTTTCTTT	CASTVQGWSTEAFF
TRBV7-3	TRBJ2-2	NA	NA	TGTGCCAGCAGCTCGTTAGCGGTCACCGGGGAGCTGTTTTTT	CASSSLAVTGELFF
TRBV27	TRBJ2-1	NA	TRBD1	TGTGCCAGCAGTCTTGGGACAGACTATAATGAGCAGTTCTTC	CASSLGTDYNEQFF
TRBV6-1	TRBJ1-5	NA	NA	TGTGCCAGCACTTTCGTCGGCAATCAGCCCCAGCATTTT	CASTFVGNQPQHF
TRBV5-1	TRBJ2-3	once	NA	TGCGCCAGCACTACCACCCTCCAAGATACGCAGTATTTT	CASTTTLQDTQYF
TRBV6-6	TRBJ2-3	NA	TRBD1	TGTGCCAGCAGTTACTCGCGGACAGGGGGCACAGATACGCAGTATTTT	CASSYSRTGGTDTQYF
TRBV9	TRBJ2-7	NA	NA	TGTGCCAGCAGCGTCGGGACACTCTACGAGCAGTACTTC	CASSVGTLYEQYF
TRBV11-1	TRBJ2-2	NA	NA	TGTGCCAGCAGCACCCAGGGGGGATCCGGGGAGCTGTTTTTT	CASSTQGGSGELFF
TRBV25-1	TRBJ1-2	NA	NA	TGTGCCAGCAGTACAGGATTCTATGGCTACACCTTC	CASSTGFYGYTF
TRBV28	TRBJ1-5	NA	NA	TGTGCCAGCAGGCCTCCGGACAGTGCCTATCAGCCCCAGCATTTT	CASRPPDSAYQPQHF
TRBV9	TRBJ2-3	NA	NA	TGTGCCAGCAGCGAGACCCTTGGGGGAGGAAGAGCAGATACGCAGTATTTT	CASSETLGGGRADTQYF
TRBV7-9	TRBJ1-4	NA	TRBD1	TGTGCCAGCAGCTTAGTCAGGGGGCCGAATGAAAAACTGTTTTTT	CASSLVRGPNEKLFF
TRBV29-1	TRBJ1-3	NA	NA	TGCAGCGTCCATAAACAGGGAAGAAACACCATATATTTT	CSVHKQGRNTIYF
TRBV4-1	TRBJ1-1	NA	TRBD1	TGCGCCAGCAGCCAAGGGGAGCGGACAGGGTACACTGAAGCTTTCTTT	CASSQGERTGYTEAFF
TRBV19	TRBJ2-7	NA	NA	TGTGCCAGTAGTATAGGCCGCTGGGCTCGCGGGACCGCTACCTACGAGCAGTACTTC	CASSIGRWARGTATYEQYF
TRBV6-1	TRBJ1-1	NA	NA	TGTGCCAGCAGTGAAGCTGAGGCCAGTGAGAACACTGAAGCTTTCTTT	CASSEAEASENTEAFF
TRBV5-4	TRBJ2-7	NA	NA	TGTGCCAGCAGCCCCCGAGAGGGTTGGGAGCAGTACTTC	CASSPREGWEQYF
TRBV2	TRBJ1-1	NA	NA	TGTGCCAGCAGTGAAACGGACAGCCTCGGAACTGAAGCTTTCTTT	CASSETDSLGTEAFF
TRBV5-5	TRBJ1-1	NA	TRBD1	TGTGCCAGCAGCCAACGGACAGGGCGGGTCGGGACTGAAGCTTTCTTT	CASSQRTGRVGTEAFF
TRBV9	TRBJ2-3	NA	TRBD2	TGTGCCAGCAGCGAGACTAGCGGGATCTTCACAGATACGCAGTATTTT	CASSETSGIFTDTQYF